Sequencing of this TCR beta chain was carried out in a study of T cell clones after liver transplantation. Study as a whole: Until 12-24 months post-transplant, subjects got standard immunosuppression and no induction. Patients counted as tolerant after at least one year off all immunosuppression, enzymes not exceeding twice normal.

The ends were cut back, 2 bases at V and 4 bases at J, with 16 bases in the middle. The CDR3 has 15 amino acids. Germline values: CDR1 SQVTM, CDR2 ANQGSEA. The protocol was immunoSEQ multiplex PCR, while the TCRdb copy is restricted to in-frame clones and leaves out a portion. The sample lists tens of thousands of clones; roughly 90% were seen once. The sample in question was CD8+ T cells from blood, obtained 12 months after liver transplant. The source of this sequence is a human patient who received a liver transplant. Some T cells may be provided by the graft donor. V gene TRBV29-1 combines with J gene TRBJ2-3; D unclear. CDR3 coding DNA: TGCAGCGTTGAAAAGGACCGGTACGAGGCAGATACGCAGTATTTT. Translating gives CSVEKDRYEADTQYF.